This TCR beta chain was retrieved from a study of radiotherapy plus CTLA-4 blockade in lung cancer. This CDR3 contains 13 residues. Assay used: immunoSEQ multiplex PCR; TCRdb lists only in-frame clones, some missing. Among 30,000 to 40,000 clones listed, roughly 71% were seen once. This clone was counted a few times. The chain has TRBV21-1 and TRBJ1-5. TRBV21-1 is reported as a pseudogene. This receptor was obtained from a human donor with non-small cell lung cancer who had stable disease on radiotherapy plus ipilimumab. Sample: peripheral blood, taken from a patient treated with radiotherapy plus ipilimumab. CDR3 bases: TGTGCCAGCAGAGCGAATTTACAGTTGCCCCAGCATTTT. As protein: CASRANLQLPQHF.